The rows below give T cell receptor beta chains drawn from one sample of a study of molecular identifiers for immune sequencing clone quantification. A single record per CDR3 protein comes from TCRdb applying MiXCR to the PCR reads. This table has a few hundred thousand distinct CDR3 sequences, under 25% appearing once. The specimen was naive CD8+ T cells from blood, with Jurkat cell RNA spiked in. These TCRs come from a human donor in good health. Some libraries in this study had Jurkat cell RNA spiked in. The CDR3 runs from the conserved cysteine through the conserved F or W. D genes are given only for firm matches. Where a row states a size, it is once, few, many or the class of an expanded clone; other rows omit it.

J gene | D gene | clone size | V gene | CDR3 protein | CDR3 DNA
TRBJ2-7 | - | many | TRBV29-1 | CSVPEGGYSLEQYF | TGCAGCGTGCCAGAGGGTGGATACAGCTTGGAGCAGTACTTC
TRBJ2-2 | - | few | TRBV28 | CASSFRGTNTGELFF | TGTGCCAGCAGTTTCCGGGGAACGAACACCGGGGAGCTGTTTTTT
TRBJ1-6 | - | - | TRBV27 | CASSREQWSPLHF | TGTGCCAGCAGTAGAGAACAGTGGTCACCCCTCCACTTT
TRBJ2-5 | TRBD1 | - | TRBV11-2 | CASSLHPMDRGVPQETQYF | TGTGCCAGCAGCCTACATCCCATGGACAGGGGGGTACCCCAAGAGACCCAGTACTTC
TRBJ2-5 | - | few | TRBV4-1 | CASSQEPGETQYF | TGCGCCAGCAGCCAAGAACCCGGAGAGACCCAGTACTTC
TRBJ1-1 | - | few | TRBV6-2/TRBV6-3 | CASSYGIAIPEAFF | TGTGCCAGCAGTTACGGGATTGCAATACCTGAAGCTTTCTTT
TRBJ1-4 | TRBD1 | few | TRBV6-1 | CASSPWGQGSPNEKLFF | TGTGCCAGCAGCCCTTGGGGACAGGGGAGCCCTAATGAAAAACTGTTTTTT
TRBJ1-5 | - | few | TRBV20-1 | CSARQQSGNQPQHF | TGCAGTGCTAGACAACAGTCTGGCAATCAGCCCCAGCATTTT
TRBJ1-1 | TRBD1 | few | TRBV27 | CASSLLQSTGPTEAFF | TGTGCCAGCAGTTTATTGCAATCGACAGGGCCGACTGAAGCTTTCTTT
TRBJ2-2 | TRBD2 | few | TRBV7-6 | CASSLALGLAYAGELFF | TGTGCCAGCAGCTTAGCGTTAGGACTAGCGTATGCCGGGGAGCTGTTTTTT
TRBJ2-3 | TRBD2 | - | TRBV20-1 | CSAATSGSPADTQYF | TGCAGTGCCGCTACTAGCGGGAGTCCTGCAGATACGCAGTATTTT
TRBJ1-1 | - | many | TRBV6-2/TRBV6-3 | CASKENTEAFF | TGTGCCAGCAAGGAGAACACTGAAGCTTTCTTT
TRBJ2-7 | TRBD2 | - | TRBV6-2/TRBV6-3 | CASSYRTSGGASYGQYF | TGTGCCAGCAGTTACCGGACTAGCGGGGGAGCGTCCTACGGGCAGTACTTC
TRBJ2-5 | - | - | TRBV5-3 | CASILSGEETQYF | TGTGCCAGCATATTGTCAGGGGAAGAGACCCAGTACTTC
TRBJ1-1 | - | - | TRBV5-4 | CASSLFLLGLKVDTEAFF | TGTGCCAGCAGCTTATTTCTTCTGGGCCTTAAAGTGGACACTGAAGCTTTCTTT
TRBJ2-7 | TRBD2 | - | TRBV3-1 | CASSQGAGDYERYF | TGTGCCAGCAGCCAAGGTGCCGGGGACTACGAGCGGTACTTC
TRBJ2-2 | - | - | TRBV29-1 | CSIRVANTGELFF | TGCAGCATCAGGGTTGCGAACACCGGGGAGCTGTTTTTT
TRBJ1-1 | - | - | TRBV2 | CASRAETGWNTEAFF | TGTGCCAGCAGAGCCGAGACAGGATGGAACACTGAAGCTTTCTTT
TRBJ1-1 | TRBD1 | many | TRBV7-2 | CASSYLSGTAILNTEAFF | TGTGCCAGCAGCTACTTATCAGGGACAGCCATCCTGAACACTGAAGCTTTCTTT
TRBJ2-3 | TRBD2 | few | TRBV5-1 | CASSPRLAGGSDTQYF | TGCGCCAGCAGCCCGCGACTAGCGGGGGGGTCAGATACGCAGTATTTT
TRBJ1-3 | - | - | TRBV29-1 | CSVEVFGAGDGGSGNTIYF | TGCAGCGTTGAAGTGTTTGGGGCCGGGGATGGCGGCTCTGGAAACACCATATATTTT
TRBJ2-7 | - | - | TRBV6-5 | CASSYAGGRYEQHF | TGTGCCAGCAGTTACGCCGGGGGTCGATACGAGCAGCACTTC
TRBJ1-1 | - | few | TRBV4-1 | CASSLQDWTDINTEAFF | TGCGCCAGCAGCCTGCAAGACTGGACAGACATCAACACTGAAGCTTTCTTT
TRBJ2-7 | - | many | TRBV5-1 | CASSLRQVSYEQYF | TGCGCCAGCAGCTTAAGACAGGTATCCTACGAGCAGTACTTC
TRBJ1-5 | - | many | TRBV30 | CAWSRTASNQPQHF | TGTGCCTGGAGTCGGACAGCTAGCAATCAGCCCCAGCATTTT
TRBJ2-7 | TRBD2 | few | TRBV7-9 | CASSSGLAGSSYEQYF | TGTGCCAGCAGTTCGGGACTAGCGGGTAGCTCCTACGAGCAGTACTTC
TRBJ2-3 | - | many | TRBV9 | CASSAEGPSTDTQYF | TGTGCCAGCAGCGCCGAGGGGCCCTCCACAGATACGCAGTATTTT
TRBJ2-5 | - | - | TRBV4-3 | CARSQDGETQYF | TGCGCCAGAAGCCAAGATGGAGAGACCCAGTACTTC
TRBJ2-3 | TRBD1 | - | TRBV5-6 | CASSDEETGDFGTDAQYF | TGTGCCAGCAGCGACGAGGAGACAGGGGATTTTGGCACAGATGCGCAGTATTTT
TRBJ1-2 | TRBD1 | many | TRBV14 | CASSQDTGGDGYTF | TGTGCCAGCAGCCAAGACACAGGGGGCGATGGCTACACCTTC
TRBJ1-3 | - | many | TRBV29-1 | CSVKTEKNTIYF | TGCAGCGTAAAGACCGAGAAAAACACCATATATTTT
TRBJ2-7 | - | - | TRBV20-1 | CSARQIHEQYF | TGCAGTGCTAGACAAATCCACGAGCAGTACTTC
TRBJ1-6 | - | many | TRBV7-2 | CASSLAQGRSPLHF | TGTGCCAGCAGCTTAGCGCAGGGGCGATCACCCCTCCACTTT
TRBJ1-4 | TRBD1 | many | TRBV29-1 | CSVEDRGQSNEKLFF | TGCAGCGTTGAGGACAGGGGGCAATCTAATGAAAAACTGTTTTTT
TRBJ2-5 | - | - | TRBV7-7 | CASSLVLRSETQYF | TGTGCTAGCAGCTTAGTTTTGCGGTCGGAGACCCAGTACTTC
TRBJ1-5 | TRBD1 | - | TRBV18 | CASSSGQGPNQPQHF | TGTGCCAGCTCTTCTGGACAGGGCCCCAATCAGCCCCAGCATTTT
TRBJ2-1 | - | few | TRBV7-2 | CASSPNPSLYNEQFF | TGTGCCAGCAGCCCTAATCCTTCTCTCTACAATGAGCAGTTCTTC
TRBJ1-1 | - | many | TRBV9 | CASSVGATATLGAFF | TGTGCCAGCAGCGTAGGGGCCACAGCCACCCTTGGCGCTTTCTTT
TRBJ1-4 | - | - | TRBV12-5 | CASGLISGNNEKLFF | TGTGCTAGTGGTCTCATAAGCGGTAATAATGAAAAACTGTTTTTT
TRBJ2-3 | - | - | TRBV12-3/TRBV12-4 | CASSFEQTYTDTQYF | TGTGCCAGCAGTTTTGAACAGACCTACACAGATACGCAGTATTTT
TRBJ2-3 | - | - | TRBV13 | CASSSGRVHLTSTDTQYF | TGTGCCAGCAGCTCCGGCAGAGTTCACCTTACTAGCACAGATACGCAGTATTTT
TRBJ2-7 | - | few | TRBV13 | CASSLMRVYEQYF | TGTGCCAGCAGCTTAATGAGGGTCTACGAGCAGTACTTC
TRBJ2-7 | TRBD2 | - | TRBV5-6 | CASSYGLAGGHRVWEQYF | TGTGCCAGCAGCTATGGACTAGCGGGAGGGCACCGGGTCTGGGAGCAGTACTTC
TRBJ1-4 | TRBD1 | - | TRBV12-3/TRBV12-4 | CASSPHRQGADNEKLFF | TGTGCCAGCAGTCCCCACAGACAGGGGGCGGATAATGAAAAACTGTTTTTT
TRBJ2-7 | - | - | TRBV5-6 | CASSLGLGGYEQCF | TGTGCCAGCAGCTTGGGGCTGGGGGGCTACGAGCAGTGCTTC
TRBJ2-7 | - | many | TRBV14 | CASSQVISYEQYF | TGTGCCAGCAGCCAAGTCATCTCCTACGAGCAGTACTTC
TRBJ2-3 | - | - | TRBV25-1 | CASTIQGGGQYF | TGTGCCAGTACGATACAGGGAGGTGGGCAGTATTTT